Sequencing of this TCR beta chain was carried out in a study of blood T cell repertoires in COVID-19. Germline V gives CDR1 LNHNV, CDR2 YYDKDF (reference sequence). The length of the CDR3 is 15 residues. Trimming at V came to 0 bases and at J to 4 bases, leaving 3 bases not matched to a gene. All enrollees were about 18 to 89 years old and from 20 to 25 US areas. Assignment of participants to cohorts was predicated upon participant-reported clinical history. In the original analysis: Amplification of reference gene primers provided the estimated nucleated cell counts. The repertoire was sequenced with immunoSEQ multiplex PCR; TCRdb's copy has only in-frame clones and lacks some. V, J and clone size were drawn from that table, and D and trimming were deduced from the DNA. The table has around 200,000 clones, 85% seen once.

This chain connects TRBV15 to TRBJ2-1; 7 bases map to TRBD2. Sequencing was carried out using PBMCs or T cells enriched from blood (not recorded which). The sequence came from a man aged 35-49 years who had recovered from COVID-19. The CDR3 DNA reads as TGTGCCACCAGCAGAGATGCGGGAGCTTACAATGAGCAGTTCTTC. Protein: CATSRDAGAYNEQFF.